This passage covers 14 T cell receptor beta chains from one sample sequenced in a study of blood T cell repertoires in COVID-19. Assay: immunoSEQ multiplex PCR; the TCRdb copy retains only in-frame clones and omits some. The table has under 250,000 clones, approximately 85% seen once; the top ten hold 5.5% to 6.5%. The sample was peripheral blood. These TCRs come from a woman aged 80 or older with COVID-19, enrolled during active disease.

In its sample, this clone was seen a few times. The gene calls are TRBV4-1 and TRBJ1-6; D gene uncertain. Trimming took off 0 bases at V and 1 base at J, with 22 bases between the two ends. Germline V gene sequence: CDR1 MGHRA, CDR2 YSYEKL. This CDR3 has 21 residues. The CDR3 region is CASSQDPEGVTSESYNSPLHF. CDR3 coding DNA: TGCGCCAGCAGCCAAGATCCCGAGGGAGTGACTTCGGAGTCCTATAATTCACCCCTCCACTTT.

This CDR3 is CASSVLGGNEKLFF. CDR3 bases: TGTGCCAGCAGCGTTCTGGGGGGTAATGAAAAACTGTTTTTT. This chain links TRBV7-9 with TRBJ1-4, with a weak D call TRBD1 (5 bases). From germline, CDR1 is SEHNR and CDR2 FQNEAQ (reference sequence). The ends were cut back, 5 bases at V and 4 bases at J, with 11 bases in the middle. The CDR3 extends over 14 amino acids.

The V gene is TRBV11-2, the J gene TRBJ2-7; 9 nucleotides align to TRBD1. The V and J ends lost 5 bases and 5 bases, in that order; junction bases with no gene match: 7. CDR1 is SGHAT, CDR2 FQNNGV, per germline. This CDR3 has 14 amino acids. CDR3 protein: CASSPRDRVHEQYV. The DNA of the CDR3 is TGTGCCAGCAGCCCCCGGGACAGGGTACACGAGCAGTACGTC.

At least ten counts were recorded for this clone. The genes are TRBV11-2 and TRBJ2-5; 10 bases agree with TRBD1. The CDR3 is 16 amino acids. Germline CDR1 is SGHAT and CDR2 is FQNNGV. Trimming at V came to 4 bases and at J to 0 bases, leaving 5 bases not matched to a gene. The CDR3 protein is CASSSPGTGDQETQYF. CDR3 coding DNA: TGTGCCAGCAGCTCGCCTGGGACAGGGGACCAAGAGACCCAGTACTTC.

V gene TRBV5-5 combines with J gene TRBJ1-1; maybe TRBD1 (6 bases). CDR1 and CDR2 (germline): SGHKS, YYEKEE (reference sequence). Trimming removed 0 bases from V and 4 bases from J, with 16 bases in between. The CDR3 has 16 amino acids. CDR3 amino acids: CASSLALQGLGTEAFF. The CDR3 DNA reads TGTGCCAGCAGCTTGGCCCTACAGGGATTGGGCACTGAAGCTTTCTTT.

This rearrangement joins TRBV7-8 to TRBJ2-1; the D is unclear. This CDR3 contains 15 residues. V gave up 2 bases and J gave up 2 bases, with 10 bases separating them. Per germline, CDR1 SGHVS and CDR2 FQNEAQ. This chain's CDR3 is CASSLLTGTYNEQFF. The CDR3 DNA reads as TGTGCCAGCAGCTTACTGACTGGCACCTACAATGAGCAGTTCTTC.

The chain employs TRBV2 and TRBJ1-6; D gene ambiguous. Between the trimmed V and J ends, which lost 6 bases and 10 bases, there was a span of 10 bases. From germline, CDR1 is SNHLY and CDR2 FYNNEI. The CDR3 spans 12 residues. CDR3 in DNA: TGTGCCAGCAGACCACACCTGTCACCCCTCCACTTT. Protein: CASRPHLSPLHF.

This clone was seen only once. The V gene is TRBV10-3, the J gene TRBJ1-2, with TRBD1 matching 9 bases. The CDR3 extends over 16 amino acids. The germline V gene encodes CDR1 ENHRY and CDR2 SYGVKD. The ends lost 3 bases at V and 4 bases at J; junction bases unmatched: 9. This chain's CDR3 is CAISDHQGQGPYGYTF. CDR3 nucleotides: TGTGCCATCAGTGATCACCAGGGACAGGGACCCTATGGCTACACCTTC.

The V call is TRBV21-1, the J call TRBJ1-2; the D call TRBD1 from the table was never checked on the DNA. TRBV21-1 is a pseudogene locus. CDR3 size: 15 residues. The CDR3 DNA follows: TGTGCCAGCAGCAACCCAAGAGCGAAACAGGGCAGCTACACCTTC. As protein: CASSNPRAKQGSYTF.

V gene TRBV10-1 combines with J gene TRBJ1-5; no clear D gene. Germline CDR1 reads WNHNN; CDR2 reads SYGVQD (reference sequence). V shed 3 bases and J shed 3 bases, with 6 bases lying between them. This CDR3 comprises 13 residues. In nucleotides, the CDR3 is TGCGCCAGCAGTGACCAGTTCAATCAGCCCCAGCATTTT. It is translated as CASSDQFNQPQHF.

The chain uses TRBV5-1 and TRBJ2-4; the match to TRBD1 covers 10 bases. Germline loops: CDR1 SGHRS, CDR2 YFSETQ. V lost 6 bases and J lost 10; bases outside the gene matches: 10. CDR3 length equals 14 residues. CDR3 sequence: CASTMTGGAYIQYF. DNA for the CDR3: TGCGCCAGCACAATGACAGGGGGCGCGTATATTCAGTACTTC.

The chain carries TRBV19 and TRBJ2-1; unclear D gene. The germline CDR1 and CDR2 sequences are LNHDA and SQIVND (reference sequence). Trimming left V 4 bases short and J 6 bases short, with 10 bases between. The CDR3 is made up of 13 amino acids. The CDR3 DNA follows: TGTGCCAGTAGTACCCTACCGGGCAATGAGCAGTTCTTC. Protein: CASSTLPGNEQFF.

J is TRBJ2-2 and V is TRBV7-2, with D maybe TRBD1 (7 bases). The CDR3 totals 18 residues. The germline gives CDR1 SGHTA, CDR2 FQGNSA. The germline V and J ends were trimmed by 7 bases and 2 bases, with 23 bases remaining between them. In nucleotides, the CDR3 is TGTGCCAGCACCCTCCCCTCTGGCGGGACAGCCAACACCGGGGAGCTGTTTTTT. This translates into CASTLPSGGTANTGELFF.

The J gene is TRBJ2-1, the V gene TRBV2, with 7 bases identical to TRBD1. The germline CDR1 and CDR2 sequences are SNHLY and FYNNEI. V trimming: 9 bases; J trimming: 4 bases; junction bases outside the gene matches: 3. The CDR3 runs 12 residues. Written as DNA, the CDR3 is TGTGCCAGGGGACAGACGTACAATGAGCAGTTCTTC. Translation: CARGQTYNEQFF.